This T cell receptor beta chain was found in a study of Ad26.COV2.S vaccination and SARS-CoV-2 variants. The CDR3 totals 16 residues. With 5 bases clipped from V and 3 bases from J, the junction kept 11 bases outside the gene matches. CDR1 SEHNR and CDR2 FQNEAQ come from the germline V gene (reference sequence). Described treatment: around 19 received Ad26.COV2.S at low or high dose, single or two shots; about 5 received placebo; per-sample allocation not given. The samples were gathered on day 63 after the first injection of vaccine or placebo. A Boston adult aged 18-55 years was the donor. Produced via immunoSEQ multiplex PCR; TCRdb's table is partial and in-frame only. The sample yields 300,000 to 350,000 clones, approximately 87% seen once.

This TCR derives from a person aged 18-65 years who received the Ad26.COV2.S COVID-19 vaccine or a placebo. The specimen was peripheral blood, collected in a trial of Ad26.COV2.S vaccine versus placebo. The chain uses TRBV7-9 and TRBJ2-3, with 7 positions matching TRBD1. Written as DNA, the CDR3 is TGTGCCAGCAGCCCTCGGGGACAGATAATTACAGATACGCAGTATTTT. It encodes CASSPRGQIITDTQYF.